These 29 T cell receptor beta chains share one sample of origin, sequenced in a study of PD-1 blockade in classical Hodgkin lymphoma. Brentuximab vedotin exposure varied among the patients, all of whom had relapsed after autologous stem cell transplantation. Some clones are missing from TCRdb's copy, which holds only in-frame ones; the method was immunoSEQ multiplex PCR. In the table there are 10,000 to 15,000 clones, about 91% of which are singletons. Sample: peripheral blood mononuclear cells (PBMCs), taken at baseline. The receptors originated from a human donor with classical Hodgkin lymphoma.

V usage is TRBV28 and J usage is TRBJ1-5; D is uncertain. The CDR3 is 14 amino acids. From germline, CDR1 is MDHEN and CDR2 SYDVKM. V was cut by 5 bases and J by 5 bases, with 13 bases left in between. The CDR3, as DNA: TGTGCCAGCAGTGTCCAGGCGGACCATCAGCCCCAGCATTTT. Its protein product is CASSVQADHQPQHF.

The CDR3 nucleotides read TGTGCCAGCAGTTATCCCGACCTATACGAGCAGTACTTC. Translating gives CASSYPDLYEQYF. J is TRBJ2-7 and V is TRBV6-6; D not resolved. In germline, CDR1 is MNHNY, CDR2 SVGAGI (reference sequence). The CDR3 loop spans 13 amino acids. The germline V and J ends were trimmed by 3 bases and 4 bases, with 10 bases remaining between them.

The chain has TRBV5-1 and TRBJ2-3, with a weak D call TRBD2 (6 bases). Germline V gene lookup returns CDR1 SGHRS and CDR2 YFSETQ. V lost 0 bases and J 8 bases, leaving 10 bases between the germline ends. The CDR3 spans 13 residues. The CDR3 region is CASSLVKEGTQYF. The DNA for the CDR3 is TGCGCCAGCAGCTTGGTTAAGGAGGGTACGCAGTATTTT.

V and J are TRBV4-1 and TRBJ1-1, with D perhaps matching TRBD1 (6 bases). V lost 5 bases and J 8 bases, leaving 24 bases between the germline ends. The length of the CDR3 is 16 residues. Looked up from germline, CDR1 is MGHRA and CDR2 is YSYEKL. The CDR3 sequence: CASSAKRTAERSEAFF. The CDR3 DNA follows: TGCGCCAGCAGCGCCAAAAGGACAGCCGAGAGGAGCGAAGCTTTCTTT.

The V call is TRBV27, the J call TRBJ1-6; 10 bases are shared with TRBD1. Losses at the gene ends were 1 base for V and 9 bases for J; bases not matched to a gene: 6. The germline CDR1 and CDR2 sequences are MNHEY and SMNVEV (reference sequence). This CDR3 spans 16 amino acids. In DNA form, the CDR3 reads TGTGCCAGCAGTTTATTCTTTGGGACAGGGGCTTCACCCCTCCACTTT. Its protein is CASSLFFGTGASPLHF.

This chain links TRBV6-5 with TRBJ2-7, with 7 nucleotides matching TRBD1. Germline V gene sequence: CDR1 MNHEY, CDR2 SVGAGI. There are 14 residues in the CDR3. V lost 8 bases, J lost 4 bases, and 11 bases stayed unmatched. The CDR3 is CASYRGDSLYEQYF. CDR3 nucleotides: TGTGCCAGCTACCGTGGGGACAGCCTTTACGAGCAGTACTTC.

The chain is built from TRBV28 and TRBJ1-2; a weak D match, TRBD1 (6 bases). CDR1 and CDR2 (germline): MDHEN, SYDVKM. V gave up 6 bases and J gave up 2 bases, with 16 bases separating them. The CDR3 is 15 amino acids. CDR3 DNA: TGTGCCAGCAGGCTGCCCGGGACACAAAACTATGGCTACACCTTC. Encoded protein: CASRLPGTQNYGYTF.

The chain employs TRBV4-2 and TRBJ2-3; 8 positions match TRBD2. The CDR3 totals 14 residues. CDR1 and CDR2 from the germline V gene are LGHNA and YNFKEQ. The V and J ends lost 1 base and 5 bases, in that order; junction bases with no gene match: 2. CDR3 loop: CASSQAGGLDTQYF. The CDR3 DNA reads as TGTGCCAGCAGCCAAGCGGGGGGGCTAGATACGCAGTATTTT.

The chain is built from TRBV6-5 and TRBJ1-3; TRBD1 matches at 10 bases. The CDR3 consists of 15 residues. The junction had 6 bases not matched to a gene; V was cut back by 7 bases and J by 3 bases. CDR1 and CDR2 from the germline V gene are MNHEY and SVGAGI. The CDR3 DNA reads TGTGCCAGCACACCGGGACAGGGGATTGGAAACACCATATATTTT. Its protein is CASTPGQGIGNTIYF.

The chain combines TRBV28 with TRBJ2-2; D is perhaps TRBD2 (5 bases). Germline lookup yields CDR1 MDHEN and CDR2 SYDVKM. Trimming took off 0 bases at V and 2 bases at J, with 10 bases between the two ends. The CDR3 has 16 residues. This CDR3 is CASSLWRDVNTGELFF. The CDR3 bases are TGTGCCAGCAGTTTATGGAGGGATGTTAACACCGGGGAGCTGTTTTTT.

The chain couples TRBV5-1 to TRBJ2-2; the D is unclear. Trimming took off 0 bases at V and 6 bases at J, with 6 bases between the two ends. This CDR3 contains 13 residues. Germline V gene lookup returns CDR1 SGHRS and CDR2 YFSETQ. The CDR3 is CASSLEGAGELFF. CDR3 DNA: TGCGCCAGCAGCTTGGAGGGTGCCGGGGAGCTGTTTTTT.

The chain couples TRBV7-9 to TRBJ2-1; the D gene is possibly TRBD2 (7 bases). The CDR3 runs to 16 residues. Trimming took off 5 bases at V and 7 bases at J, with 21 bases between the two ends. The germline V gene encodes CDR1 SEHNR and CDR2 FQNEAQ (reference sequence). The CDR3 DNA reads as TGTGCCAGCAGCCCGAGCGGTCGGGGGGCGGTAAATGAGCAGTTCTTC. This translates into CASSPSGRGAVNEQFF. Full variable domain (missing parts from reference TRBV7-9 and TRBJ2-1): DTGVSQNPRHKITKRGQNVTFRCDPISEHNRLYWYRQTLGQGPEFLTYFQNEAQLEKSRLLSDRFSAERPKGSFSTLEIQRTEQGDSAMYLCASSPSGRGAVNEQFFGPGTRLTVL.

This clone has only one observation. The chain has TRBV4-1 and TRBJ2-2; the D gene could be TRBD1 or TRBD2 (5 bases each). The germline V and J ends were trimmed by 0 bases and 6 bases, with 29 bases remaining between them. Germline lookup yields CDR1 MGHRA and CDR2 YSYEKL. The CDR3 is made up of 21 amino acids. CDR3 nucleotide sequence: TGCGCCAGCAGCCAAGATCGTGGGACCAGGGTTTTTGGTTTTCGTCCCGGGGAGCTGTTTTTT. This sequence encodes CASSQDRGTRVFGFRPGELFF.

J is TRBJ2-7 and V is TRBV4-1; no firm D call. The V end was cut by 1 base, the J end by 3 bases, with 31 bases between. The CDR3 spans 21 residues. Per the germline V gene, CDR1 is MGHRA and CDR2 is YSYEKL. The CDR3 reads CASSQALRPRLTPPDGYEQYF. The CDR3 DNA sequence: TGCGCCAGCAGCCAAGCCCTCCGTCCCCGGCTCACTCCCCCTGACGGCTACGAGCAGTACTTC.

The CDR3 nucleotides are TGTGCCAGCAGCTTAGCGGGTTGGGGGAGCGGCCAGCCCCAGCATTTT. Translated: CASSLAGWGSGQPQHF. The rearrangement joins TRBV7-2 to TRBJ1-5, with a possible D match to TRBD1 (5 bases). The CDR3 is 16 amino acids. Trimming removed 0 bases from V and 7 bases from J, with 16 bases in between. Germline V gene sequence: CDR1 SGHTA, CDR2 FQGNSA. Drawing the rest from reference TRBV7-2 and TRBJ1-5, the complete variable domain is GAGVSQSPSNKVTEKGKDVELRCDPISGHTALYWYRQSLGQGLEFLIYFQGNSAPDKSGLPSDRFSAERTGGSVSTLTIQRTQQEDSAVYLCASSLAGWGSGQPQHFGDGTRLSIL.

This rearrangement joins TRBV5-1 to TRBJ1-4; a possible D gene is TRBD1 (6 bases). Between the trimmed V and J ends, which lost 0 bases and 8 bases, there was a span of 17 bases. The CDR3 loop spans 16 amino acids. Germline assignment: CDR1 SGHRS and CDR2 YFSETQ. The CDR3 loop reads CASSLGTAGVGEKLFF. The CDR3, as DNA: TGCGCCAGCAGCTTGGGGACAGCCGGTGTTGGGGAAAAACTGTTTTTT.

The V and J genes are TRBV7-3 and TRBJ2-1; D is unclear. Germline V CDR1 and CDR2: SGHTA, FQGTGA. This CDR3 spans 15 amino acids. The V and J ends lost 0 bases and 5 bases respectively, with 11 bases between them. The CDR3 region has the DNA TGTGCCAGCAGCTTAACAGGCCTAACGGACAATGAGCAGTTCTTC. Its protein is CASSLTGLTDNEQFF.

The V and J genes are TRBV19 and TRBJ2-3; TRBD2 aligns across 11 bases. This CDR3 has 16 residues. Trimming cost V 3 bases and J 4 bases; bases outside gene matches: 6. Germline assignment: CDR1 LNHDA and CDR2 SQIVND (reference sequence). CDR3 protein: CASSMVAGGPPDTQYF. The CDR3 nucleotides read TGTGCCAGTAGTATGGTAGCGGGGGGGCCTCCAGATACGCAGTATTTT. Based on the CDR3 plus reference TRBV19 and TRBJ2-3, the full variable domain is DGGITQSPKYLFRKEGQNVTLSCEQNLNHDAMYWYRQDPGQGLRLIYYSQIVNDFQKGDIAEGYSVSREKKESFPLTVTSAQKNPTAFYLCASSMVAGGPPDTQYFGPGTRLTVL.

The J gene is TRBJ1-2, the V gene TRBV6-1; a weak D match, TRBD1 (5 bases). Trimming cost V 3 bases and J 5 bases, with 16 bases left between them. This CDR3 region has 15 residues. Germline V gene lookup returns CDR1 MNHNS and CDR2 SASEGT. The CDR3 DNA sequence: TGTGCCAGCAGTGATTTTCTGGACAACACTTATGGCTACACCTTC. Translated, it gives CASSDFLDNTYGYTF.

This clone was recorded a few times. The CDR3: CASRGPGQAVPKAFF. Here the CDR3 DNA reads TGTGCCAGCAGGGGACCGGGACAGGCCGTACCCAAAGCTTTCTTT. V usage is TRBV25-1 and J usage is TRBJ1-1, with TRBD1 identical over 8 bases. Per the germline V gene, CDR1 is MGHDK and CDR2 is SYGVNS. This CDR3 has 15 amino acids. Trimming removed 6 bases from V and 9 bases from J; junction bases left unmatched: 15.

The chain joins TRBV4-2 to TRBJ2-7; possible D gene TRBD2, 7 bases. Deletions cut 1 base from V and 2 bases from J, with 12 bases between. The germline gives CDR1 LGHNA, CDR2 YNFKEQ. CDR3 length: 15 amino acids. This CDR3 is CASSQVGGAAYEQYF. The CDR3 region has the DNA TGTGCCAGCAGCCAAGTTGGGGGGGCGGCCTACGAGCAGTACTTC.

The CDR3 spells CASSFSHPGQFSANTGELFF. The CDR3 DNA sequence: TGTGCCAGCAGCTTTTCGCATCCGGGACAATTCTCCGCGAACACCGGGGAGCTGTTTTTT. The genes are TRBV7-6 and TRBJ2-2; possible D gene TRBD1, 6 bases. This CDR3 contains 20 residues. Trimming took off 3 bases at V and 0 bases at J, with 23 bases between the two ends. Germline-derived CDR1 and CDR2 are SGHVS and FNYEAQ.

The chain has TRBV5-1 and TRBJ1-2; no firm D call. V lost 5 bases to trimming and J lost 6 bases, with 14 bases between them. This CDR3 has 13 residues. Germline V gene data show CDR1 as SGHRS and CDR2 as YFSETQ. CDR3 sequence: CASSFMEVDGYTF. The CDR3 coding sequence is TGCGCCAGCAGTTTTATGGAGGTTGATGGCTACACCTTC.

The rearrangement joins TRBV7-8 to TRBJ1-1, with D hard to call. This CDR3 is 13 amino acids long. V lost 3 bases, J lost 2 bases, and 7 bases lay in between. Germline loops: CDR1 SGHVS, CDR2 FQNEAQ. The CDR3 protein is CASSFRPNTEAFF. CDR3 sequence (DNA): TGTGCCAGCAGCTTCAGACCTAACACTGAAGCTTTCTTT.

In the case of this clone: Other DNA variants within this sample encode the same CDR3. This chain's CDR3 is CASSQESDTQYF. The CDR3 coding sequence is TGCGCCAGCAGCCAAGAATCGGATACGCAGTATTTT. The chain carries TRBV4-1 and TRBJ2-3; D call uncertain. Germline assignment: CDR1 MGHRA and CDR2 YSYEKL. The CDR3 has 12 residues. V was cut by 0 bases and J by 6 bases, with 4 bases left in between.

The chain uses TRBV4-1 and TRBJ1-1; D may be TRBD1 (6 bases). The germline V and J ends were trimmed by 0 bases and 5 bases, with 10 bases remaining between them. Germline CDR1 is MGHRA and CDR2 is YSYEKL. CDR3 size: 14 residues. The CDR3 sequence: CASSQDSGVTEAFF. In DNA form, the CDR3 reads TGCGCCAGCAGCCAAGATTCAGGGGTGACTGAAGCTTTCTTT.

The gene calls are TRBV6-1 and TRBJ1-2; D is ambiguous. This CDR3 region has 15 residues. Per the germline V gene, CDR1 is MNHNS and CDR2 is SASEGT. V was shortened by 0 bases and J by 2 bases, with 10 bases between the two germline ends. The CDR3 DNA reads TGTGCCAGCAGTGAAGCCGGGGATAAGAACTATGGCTACACCTTC. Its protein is CASSEAGDKNYGYTF.

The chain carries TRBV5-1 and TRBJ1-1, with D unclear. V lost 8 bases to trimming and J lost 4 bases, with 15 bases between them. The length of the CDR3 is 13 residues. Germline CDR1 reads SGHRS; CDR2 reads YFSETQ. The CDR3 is CASFLRPGTEAFF. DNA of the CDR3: TGCGCCAGTTTTTTGAGGCCAGGCACTGAAGCTTTCTTT.

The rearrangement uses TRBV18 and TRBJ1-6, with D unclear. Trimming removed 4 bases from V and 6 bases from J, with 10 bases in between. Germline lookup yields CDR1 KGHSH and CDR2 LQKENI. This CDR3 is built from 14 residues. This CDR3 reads CASSQSSLNSPLHF. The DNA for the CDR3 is TGTGCCAGCTCACAGAGTTCTCTTAATTCACCCCTCCACTTT.